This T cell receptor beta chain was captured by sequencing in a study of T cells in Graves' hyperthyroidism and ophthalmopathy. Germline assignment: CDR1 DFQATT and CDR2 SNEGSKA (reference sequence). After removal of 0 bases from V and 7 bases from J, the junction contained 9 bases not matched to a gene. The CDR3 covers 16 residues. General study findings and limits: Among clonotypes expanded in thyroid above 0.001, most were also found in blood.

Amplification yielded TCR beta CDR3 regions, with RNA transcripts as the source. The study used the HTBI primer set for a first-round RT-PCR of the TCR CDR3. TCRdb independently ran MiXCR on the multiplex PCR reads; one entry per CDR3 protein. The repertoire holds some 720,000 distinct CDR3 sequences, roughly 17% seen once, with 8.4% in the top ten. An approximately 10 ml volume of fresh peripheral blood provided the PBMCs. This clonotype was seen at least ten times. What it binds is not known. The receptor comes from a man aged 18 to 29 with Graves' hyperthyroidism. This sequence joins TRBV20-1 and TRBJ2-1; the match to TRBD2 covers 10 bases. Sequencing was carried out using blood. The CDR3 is CSARDPVAGGRNEQFF. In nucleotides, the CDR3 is TGCAGTGCTAGAGATCCGGTAGCGGGAGGTCGGAATGAGCAGTTCTTC.